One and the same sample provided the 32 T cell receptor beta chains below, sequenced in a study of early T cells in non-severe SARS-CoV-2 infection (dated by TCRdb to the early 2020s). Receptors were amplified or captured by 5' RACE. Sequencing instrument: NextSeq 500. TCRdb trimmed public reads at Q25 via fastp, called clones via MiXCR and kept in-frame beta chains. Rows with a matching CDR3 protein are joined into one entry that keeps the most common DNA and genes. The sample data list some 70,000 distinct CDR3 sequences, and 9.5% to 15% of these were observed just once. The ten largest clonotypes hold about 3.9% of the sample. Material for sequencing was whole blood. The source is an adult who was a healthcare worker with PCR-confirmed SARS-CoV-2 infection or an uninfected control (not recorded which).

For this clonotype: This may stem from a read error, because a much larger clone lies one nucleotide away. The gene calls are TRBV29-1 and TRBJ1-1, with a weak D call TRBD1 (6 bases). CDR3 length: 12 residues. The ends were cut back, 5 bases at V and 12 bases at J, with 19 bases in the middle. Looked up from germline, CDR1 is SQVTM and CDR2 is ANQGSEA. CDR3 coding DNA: TGCAGCGTTACTACAGGGCTAGAGCTGACTTTCTTT. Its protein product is CSVTTGLELTFF.

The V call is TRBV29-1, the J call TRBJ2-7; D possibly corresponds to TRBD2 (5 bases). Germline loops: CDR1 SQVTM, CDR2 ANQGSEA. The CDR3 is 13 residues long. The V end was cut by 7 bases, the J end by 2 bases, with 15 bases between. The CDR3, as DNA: TGCAGCGCCTCAATGGGAGTTGCCTACGAGCAGTACTTC. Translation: CSASMGVAYEQYF.

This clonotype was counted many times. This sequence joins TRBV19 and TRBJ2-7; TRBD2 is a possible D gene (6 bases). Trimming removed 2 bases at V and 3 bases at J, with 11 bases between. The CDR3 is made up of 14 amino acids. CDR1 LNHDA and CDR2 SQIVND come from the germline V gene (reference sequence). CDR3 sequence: CASSISETSYEQYF. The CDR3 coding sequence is TGTGCCAGTAGTATATCCGAGACTAGCTACGAGCAGTACTTC.

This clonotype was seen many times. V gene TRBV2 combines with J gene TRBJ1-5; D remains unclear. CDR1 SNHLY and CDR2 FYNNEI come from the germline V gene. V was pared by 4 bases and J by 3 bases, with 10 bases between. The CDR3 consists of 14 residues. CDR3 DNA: TGTGCCAGCAGTGGCCTCCCTCCCAATCAGCCCCAGCATTTT. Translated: CASSGLPPNQPQHF.

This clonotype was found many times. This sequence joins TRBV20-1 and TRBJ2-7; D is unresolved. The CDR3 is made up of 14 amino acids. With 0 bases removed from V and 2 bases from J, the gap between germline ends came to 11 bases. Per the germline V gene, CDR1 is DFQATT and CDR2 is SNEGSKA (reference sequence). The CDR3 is CSARDPWVAYEQYF. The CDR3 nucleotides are TGCAGTGCTAGAGATCCCTGGGTAGCCTACGAGCAGTACTTC.

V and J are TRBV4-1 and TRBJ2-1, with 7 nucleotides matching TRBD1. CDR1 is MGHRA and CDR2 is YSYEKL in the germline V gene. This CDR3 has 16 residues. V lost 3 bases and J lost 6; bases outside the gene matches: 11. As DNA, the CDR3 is TGCGCCAGCAGCCAGAACCCCGGGACAGCCGTCAATGAGCAGTTCTTC. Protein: CASSQNPGTAVNEQFF.

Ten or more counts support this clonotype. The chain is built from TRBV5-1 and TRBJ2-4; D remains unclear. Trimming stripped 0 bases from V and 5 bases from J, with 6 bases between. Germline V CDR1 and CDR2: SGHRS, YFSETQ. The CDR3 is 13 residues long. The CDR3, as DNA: TGCGCCAGCAGCTTGGGACAACAAAACATTCAGTACTTC. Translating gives CASSLGQQNIQYF.

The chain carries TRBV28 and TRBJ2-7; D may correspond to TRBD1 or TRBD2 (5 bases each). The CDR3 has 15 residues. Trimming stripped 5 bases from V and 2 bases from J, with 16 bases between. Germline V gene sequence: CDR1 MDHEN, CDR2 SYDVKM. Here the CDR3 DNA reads TGTGCCAGCAGTCCCCGGGGCAGTGCCACCTACGAGCAGTACTTC. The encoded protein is CASSPRGSATYEQYF.

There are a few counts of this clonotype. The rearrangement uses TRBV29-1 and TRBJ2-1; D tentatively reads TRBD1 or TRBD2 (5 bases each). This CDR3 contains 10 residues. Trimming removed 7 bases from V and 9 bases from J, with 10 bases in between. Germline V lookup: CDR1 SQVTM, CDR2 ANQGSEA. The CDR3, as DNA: TGCAGCGGGTGGGACGGTGAGCAGTTCTTC. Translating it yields CSGWDGEQFF.

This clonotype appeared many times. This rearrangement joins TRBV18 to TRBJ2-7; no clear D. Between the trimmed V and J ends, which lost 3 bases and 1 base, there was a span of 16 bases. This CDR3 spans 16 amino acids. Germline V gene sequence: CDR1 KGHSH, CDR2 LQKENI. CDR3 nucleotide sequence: TGTGCCAGCTCACCGGCGTTCGGGCTTACATCCTACGAGCAGTACTTC. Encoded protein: CASSPAFGLTSYEQYF.

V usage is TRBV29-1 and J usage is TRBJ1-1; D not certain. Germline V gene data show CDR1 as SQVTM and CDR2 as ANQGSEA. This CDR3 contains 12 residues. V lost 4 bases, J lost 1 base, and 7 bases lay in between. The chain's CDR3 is CSVVDPNTEAFF. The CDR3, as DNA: TGCAGCGTTGTTGACCCGAACACTGAAGCTTTCTTT.

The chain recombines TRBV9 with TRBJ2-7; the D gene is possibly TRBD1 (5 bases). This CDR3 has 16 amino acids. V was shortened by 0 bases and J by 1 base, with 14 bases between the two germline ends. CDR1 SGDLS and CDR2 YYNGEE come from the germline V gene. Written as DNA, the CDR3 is TGTGCCAGCAGCGTAGGTGCAGTCCAGGGTTCCTACGAGCAGTACTTC. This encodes CASSVGAVQGSYEQYF.

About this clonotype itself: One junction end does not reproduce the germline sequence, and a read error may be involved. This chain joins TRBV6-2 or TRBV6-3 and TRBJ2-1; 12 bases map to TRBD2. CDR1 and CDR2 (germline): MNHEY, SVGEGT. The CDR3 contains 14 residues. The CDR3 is CASSIRLAGAQRLF. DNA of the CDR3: TGTGCCAGCAGTATTCGACTAGCGGGAGCGCAAAGACTCTTC.

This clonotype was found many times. The CDR3 spells CSAPSRAWGGELFF. CDR3 coding DNA: TGCAGTGCTCCATCGAGGGCCTGGGGCGGGGAGCTGTTTTTT. The V call is TRBV20-1, the J call TRBJ2-2, with D perhaps TRBD2 (5 bases). Trimming took 5 bases from V and 7 from J, leaving 17 bases between them. From germline, CDR1 is DFQATT and CDR2 SNEGSKA (reference sequence). This CDR3 has 14 residues.

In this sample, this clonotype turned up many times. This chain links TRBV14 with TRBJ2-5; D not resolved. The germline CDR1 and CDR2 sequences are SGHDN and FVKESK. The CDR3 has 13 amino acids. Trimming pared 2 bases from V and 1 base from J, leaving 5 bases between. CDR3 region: CASSQTTQETQYF. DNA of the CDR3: TGTGCCAGCAGCCAAACAACCCAAGAGACCCAGTACTTC.

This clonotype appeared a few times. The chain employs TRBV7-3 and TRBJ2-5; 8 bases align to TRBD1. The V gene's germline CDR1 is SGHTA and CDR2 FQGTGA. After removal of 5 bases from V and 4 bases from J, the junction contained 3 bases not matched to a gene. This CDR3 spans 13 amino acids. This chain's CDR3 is CASSNDRGETQYF. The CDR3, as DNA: TGTGCCAGCAGCAATGACAGGGGAGAGACCCAGTACTTC.

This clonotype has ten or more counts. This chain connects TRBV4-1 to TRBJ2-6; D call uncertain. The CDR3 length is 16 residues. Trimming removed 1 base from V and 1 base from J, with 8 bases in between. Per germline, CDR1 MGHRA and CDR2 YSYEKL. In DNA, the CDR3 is TGCGCCAGCAGCCAAGTGGGGTTTTCTGGGGCCAACGTCCTGACTTTC. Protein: CASSQVGFSGANVLTF.

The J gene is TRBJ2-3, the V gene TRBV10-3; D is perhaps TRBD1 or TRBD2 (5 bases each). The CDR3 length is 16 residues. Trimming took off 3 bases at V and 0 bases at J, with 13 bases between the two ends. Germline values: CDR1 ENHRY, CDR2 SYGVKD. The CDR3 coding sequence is TGTGCCATCAGTGACGGGACGCTTAGTAGCACAGATACGCAGTATTTT. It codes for CAISDGTLSSTDTQYF.

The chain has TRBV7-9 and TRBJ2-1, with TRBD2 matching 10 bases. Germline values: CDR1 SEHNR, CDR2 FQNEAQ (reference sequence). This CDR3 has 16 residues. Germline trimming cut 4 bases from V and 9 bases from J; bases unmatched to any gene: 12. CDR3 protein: CASSSRGASGSGEQFF. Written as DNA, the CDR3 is TGTGCCAGCAGCTCCCGGGGGGCTAGCGGGAGCGGTGAGCAGTTCTTC.

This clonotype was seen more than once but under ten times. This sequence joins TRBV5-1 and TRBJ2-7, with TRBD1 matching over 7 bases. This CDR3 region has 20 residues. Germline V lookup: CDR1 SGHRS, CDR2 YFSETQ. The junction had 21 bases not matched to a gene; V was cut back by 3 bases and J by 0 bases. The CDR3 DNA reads TGCGCCAGCAGCTCAGCCCCCCGGGACAGCGTCACCCATAGCTCCTACGAGCAGTACTTC. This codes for CASSSAPRDSVTHSSYEQYF.

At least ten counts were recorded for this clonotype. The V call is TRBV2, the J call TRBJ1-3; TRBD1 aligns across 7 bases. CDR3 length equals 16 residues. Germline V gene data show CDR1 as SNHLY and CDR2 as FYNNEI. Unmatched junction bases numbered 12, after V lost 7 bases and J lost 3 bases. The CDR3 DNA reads TGTGCCAGCATTTTAGGCGCAGGGGGAAATGGAAACACCATATATTTT. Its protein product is CASILGAGGNGNTIYF.

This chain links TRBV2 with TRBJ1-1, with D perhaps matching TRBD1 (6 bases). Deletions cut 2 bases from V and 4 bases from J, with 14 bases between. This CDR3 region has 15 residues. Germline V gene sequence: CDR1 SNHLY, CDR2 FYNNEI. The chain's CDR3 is CASSERGAGSTEAFF. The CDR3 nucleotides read TGTGCCAGCAGTGAAAGGGGGGCGGGGAGCACTGAAGCTTTCTTT.

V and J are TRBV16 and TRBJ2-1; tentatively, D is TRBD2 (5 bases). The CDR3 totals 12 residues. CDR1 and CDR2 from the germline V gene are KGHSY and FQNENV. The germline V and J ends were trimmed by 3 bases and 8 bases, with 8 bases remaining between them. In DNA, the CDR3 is TGTGCCAGCAGCCAGCCGGAGGATGAGCAGTTCTTC. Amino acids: CASSQPEDEQFF.

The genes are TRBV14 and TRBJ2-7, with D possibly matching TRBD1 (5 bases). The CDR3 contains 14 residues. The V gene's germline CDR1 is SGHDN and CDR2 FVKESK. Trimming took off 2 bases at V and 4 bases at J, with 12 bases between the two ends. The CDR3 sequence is CASSQIGQNYEQYF. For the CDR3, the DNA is TGTGCCAGCAGCCAAATTGGACAAAATTACGAGCAGTACTTC.

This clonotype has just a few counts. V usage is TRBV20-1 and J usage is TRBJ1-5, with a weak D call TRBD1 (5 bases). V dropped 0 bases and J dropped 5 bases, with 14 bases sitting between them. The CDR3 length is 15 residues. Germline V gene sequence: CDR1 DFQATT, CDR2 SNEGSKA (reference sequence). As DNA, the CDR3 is TGCAGTGCTAGAGATTCCGGGGGTTGGGATCAGCCCCAGCATTTT. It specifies CSARDSGGWDQPQHF.

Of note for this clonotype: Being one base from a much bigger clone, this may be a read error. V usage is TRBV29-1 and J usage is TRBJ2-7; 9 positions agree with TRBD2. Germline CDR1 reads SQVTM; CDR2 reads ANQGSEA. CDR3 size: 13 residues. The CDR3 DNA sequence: TGCAGCGTTTTGCCTAGCGGGAAAGGCGAGCTGTACTTC. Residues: CSVLPSGKGELYF.

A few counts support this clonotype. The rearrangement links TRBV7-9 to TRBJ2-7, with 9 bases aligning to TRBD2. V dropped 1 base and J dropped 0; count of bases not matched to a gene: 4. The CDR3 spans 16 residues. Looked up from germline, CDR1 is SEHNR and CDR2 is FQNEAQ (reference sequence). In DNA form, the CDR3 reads TGTGCCAGCAGCTTAGATTTGGGACTAGCCTCCTACGAGCAGTACTTC. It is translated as CASSLDLGLASYEQYF.

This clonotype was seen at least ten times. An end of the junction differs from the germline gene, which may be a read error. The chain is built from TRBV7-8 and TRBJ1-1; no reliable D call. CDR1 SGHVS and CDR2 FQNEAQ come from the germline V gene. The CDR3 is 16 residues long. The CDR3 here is CASSLITGGDNTEVFF. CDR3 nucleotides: TGTGCCAGCAGCTTAATAACGGGAGGAGATAACACTGAAGTTTTCTTT.

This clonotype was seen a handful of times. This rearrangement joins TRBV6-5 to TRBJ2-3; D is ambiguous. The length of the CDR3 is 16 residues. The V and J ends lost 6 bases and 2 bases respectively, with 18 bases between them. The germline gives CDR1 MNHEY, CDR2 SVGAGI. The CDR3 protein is CASRAPSGSYTDTQYF. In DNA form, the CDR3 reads TGTGCCAGCAGGGCCCCAAGTGGATCTTACACAGATACGCAGTATTTT.

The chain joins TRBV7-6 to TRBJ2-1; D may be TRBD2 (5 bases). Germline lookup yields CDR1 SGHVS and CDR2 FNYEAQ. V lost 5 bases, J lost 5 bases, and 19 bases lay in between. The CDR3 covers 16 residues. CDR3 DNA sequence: TGTGCCAGCAGCCGGCTCCCAGCGGTAGTGAACAATGAGCAGTTCTTC. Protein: CASSRLPAVVNNEQFF.

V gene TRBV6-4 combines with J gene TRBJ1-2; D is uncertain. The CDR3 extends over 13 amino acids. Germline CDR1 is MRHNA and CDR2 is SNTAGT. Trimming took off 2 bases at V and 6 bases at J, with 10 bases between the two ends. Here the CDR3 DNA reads TGTGCCAGCAGTGACGGCGCCCATGATGGCTACACCTTC. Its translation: CASSDGAHDGYTF.

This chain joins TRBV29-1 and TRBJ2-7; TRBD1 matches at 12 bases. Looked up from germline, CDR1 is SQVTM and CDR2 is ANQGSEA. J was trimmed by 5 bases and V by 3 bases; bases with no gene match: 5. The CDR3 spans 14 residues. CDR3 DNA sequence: TGCAGCGTTGAGTCCGGGACAGGGGGCGACGAGCAGTACTTC. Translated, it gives CSVESGTGGDEQYF.